This TCR beta chain was sequenced for a study of blood T cell repertoires in COVID-19. Study overall: Researchers got acute and convalescent COVID-19 samples from the United States, Italy and Spain. In each case, the material was cDNA or gDNA derived from T cells, B-cell-depleted T cells, or PBMCs.

Germline CDR1 and CDR2: SGHVS and FQNEAQ. This CDR3 is 14 amino acids long. How the authors handled the data: Nucleated cell number was recorded as an estimate derived from reference gene primer amplification. Profiled with immunoSEQ multiplex PCR; TCRdb holds only in-frame clones, not every one. V, J and clone size are those of that table, while D and trimming were read from the DNA. Seen here are roughly 80,000 clones, approximately 82% observed once, and the top ten hold roughly 10%. This TCR was recovered from a human donor in a cohort sampled during active COVID-19. Sequenced input: peripheral blood. V is TRBV7-8 and J is TRBJ2-1; TRBD2 agrees at 16 bases. The CDR3: CASGTSGRGYEQFF. In DNA, the CDR3 is TGTGCTTCCGGGACTAGCGGGAGGGGCTATGAGCAGTTCTTC.